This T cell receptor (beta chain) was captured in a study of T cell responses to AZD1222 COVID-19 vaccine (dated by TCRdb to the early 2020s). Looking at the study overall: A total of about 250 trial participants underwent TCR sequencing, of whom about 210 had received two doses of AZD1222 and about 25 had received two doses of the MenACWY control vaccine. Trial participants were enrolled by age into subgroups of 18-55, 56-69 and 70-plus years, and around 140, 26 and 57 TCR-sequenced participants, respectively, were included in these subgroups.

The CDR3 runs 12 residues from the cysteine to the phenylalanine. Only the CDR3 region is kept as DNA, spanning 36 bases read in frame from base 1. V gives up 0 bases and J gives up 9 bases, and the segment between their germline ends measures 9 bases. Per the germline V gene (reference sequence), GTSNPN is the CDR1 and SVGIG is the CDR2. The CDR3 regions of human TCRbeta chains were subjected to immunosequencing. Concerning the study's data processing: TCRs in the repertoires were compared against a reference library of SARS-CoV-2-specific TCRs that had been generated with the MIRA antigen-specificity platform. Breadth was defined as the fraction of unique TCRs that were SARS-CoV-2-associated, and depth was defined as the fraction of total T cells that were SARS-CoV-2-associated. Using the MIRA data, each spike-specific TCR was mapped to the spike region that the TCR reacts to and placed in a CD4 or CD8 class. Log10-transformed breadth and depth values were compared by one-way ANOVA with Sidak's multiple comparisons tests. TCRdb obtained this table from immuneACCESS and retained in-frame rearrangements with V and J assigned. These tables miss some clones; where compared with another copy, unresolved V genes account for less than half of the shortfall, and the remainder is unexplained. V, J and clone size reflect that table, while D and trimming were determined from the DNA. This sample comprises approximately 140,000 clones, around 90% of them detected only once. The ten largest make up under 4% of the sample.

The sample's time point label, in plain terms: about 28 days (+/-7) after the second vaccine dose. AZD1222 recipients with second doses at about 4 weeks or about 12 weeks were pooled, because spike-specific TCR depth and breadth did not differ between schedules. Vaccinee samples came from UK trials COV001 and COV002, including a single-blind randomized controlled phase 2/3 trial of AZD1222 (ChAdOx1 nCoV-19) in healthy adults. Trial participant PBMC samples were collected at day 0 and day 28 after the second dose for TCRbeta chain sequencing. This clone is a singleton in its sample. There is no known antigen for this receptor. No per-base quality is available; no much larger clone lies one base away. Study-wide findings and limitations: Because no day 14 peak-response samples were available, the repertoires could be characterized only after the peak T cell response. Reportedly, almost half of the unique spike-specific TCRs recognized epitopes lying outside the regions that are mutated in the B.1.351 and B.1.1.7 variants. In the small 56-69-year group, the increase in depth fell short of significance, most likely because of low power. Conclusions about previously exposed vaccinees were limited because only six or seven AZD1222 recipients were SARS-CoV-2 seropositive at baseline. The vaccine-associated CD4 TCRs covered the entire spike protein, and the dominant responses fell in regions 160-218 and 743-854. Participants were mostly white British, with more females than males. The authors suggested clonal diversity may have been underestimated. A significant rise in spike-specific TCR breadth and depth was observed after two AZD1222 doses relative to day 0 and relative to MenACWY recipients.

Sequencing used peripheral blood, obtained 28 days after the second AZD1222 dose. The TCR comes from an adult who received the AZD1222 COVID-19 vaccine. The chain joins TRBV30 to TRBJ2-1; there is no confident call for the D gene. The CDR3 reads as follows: CAWSVIGSEQFF. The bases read TGTGCCTGGAGTGTAATTGGGTCTGAGCAGTTCTTC.